This T cell receptor beta chain was identified during a study of post-analysis software for immune sequencing data. Unique molecular identifiers had been added to the TCR beta cDNA libraries. T cells numbering about 0.85 to 11 million yielded cDNA molecules that totaled about 500,000. TCRdb fed the PCR reads into MiXCR, producing one record per CDR3 protein. The table has about 770,000 distinct CDR3 sequences, about half seen once. Input material: blood. The source is a girl between 10 and 17 years old with multiple sclerosis.

CDR3 amino acids: CASSLSGRNMYF. In nucleotides, the CDR3 is TGTGCCAGCAGCTTGTCGGGCAGGAACATGTACTTC. V usage is TRBV5-6 and J usage is TRBJ2-5; D remains ambiguous. V gave up 1 base and J gave up 13 bases, with 14 bases separating them. The V gene's germline CDR1 is SGHDT and CDR2 YYEEEE. This CDR3 contains 12 residues.